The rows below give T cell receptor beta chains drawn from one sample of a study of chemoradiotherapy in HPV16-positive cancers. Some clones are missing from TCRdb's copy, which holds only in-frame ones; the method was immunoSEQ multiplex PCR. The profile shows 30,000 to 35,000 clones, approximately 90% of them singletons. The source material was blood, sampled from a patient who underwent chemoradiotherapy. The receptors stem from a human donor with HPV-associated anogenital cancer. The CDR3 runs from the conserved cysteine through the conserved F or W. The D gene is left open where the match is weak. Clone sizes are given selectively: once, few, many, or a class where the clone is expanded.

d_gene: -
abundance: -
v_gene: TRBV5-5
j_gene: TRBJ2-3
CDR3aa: CASSLPPSGTDTQYF
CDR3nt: TGTGCCAGCAGCTTGCCCCCTAGCGGCACAGATACGCAGTATTTT

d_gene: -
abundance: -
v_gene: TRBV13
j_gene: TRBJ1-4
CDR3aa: CASSLAPGSTASEKLFF
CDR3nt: TGTGCCAGCAGCTTAGCCCCGGGGAGCACCGCCAGTGAAAAACTGTTTTTT

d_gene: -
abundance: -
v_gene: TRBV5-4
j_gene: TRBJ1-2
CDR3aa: CASSSLGSNYGYTF
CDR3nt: TGTGCCAGCAGCTCCCTTGGCTCCAACTATGGCTACACCTTC

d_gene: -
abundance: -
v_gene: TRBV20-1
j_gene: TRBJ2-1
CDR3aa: CSARDDNEQFF
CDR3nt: TGCAGTGCTAGAGATGACAATGAGCAGTTCTTC

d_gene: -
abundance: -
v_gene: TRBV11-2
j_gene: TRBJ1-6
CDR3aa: CASSFSLDSYNSPLHF
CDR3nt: TGTGCCAGCAGCTTTTCCCTAGACTCCTATAATTCACCCCTCCACTTT

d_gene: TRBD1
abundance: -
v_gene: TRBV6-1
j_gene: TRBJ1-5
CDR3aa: CASRGDRGFRQPQHF
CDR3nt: TGTGCCAGCAGAGGGGACAGGGGCTTTCGACAGCCCCAGCATTTT

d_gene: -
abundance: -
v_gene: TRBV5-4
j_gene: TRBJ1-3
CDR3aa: CASSFTGSTGNTIYF
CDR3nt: TGTGCCAGCAGCTTCACAGGGTCAACTGGAAACACCATATATTTT

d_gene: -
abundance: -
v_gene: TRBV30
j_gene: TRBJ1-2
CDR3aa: CAWNVGGFDYGYTF
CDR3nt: TGTGCCTGGAATGTGGGTGGGTTTGACTATGGCTACACCTTC

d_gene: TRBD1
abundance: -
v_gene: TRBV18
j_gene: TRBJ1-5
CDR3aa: CASSPGQGALNQPQHF
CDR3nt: TGTGCCAGCTCACCGGGACAGGGGGCCCTCAATCAGCCCCAGCATTTT

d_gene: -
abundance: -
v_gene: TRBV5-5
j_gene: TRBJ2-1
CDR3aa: CASSSTGTPYNEQFF
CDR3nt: TGTGCCAGCAGCTCAACCGGGACACCTTACAATGAGCAGTTCTTC

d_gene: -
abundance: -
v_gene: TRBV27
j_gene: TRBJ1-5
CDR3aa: CASSFPATCPSNQPQHF
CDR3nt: TGTGCCAGCAGTTTCCCCGCCACTTGTCCTAGCAATCAGCCCCAGCATTTT

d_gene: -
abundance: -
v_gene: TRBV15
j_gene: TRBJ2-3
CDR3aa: CATSRDPKLPLTDTQYF
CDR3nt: TGTGCCACCAGCAGAGATCCCAAGCTTCCCCTCACAGATACGCAGTATTTT

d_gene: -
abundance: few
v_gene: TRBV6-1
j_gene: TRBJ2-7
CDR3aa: CASSEAARGNDEQYF
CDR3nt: TGTGCCAGCAGTGAAGCAGCCAGGGGTAACGACGAGCAGTACTTC

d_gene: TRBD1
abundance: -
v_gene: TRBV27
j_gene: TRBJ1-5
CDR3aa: CASSLTGTGGYNQPQHF
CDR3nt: TGTGCCAGCAGTTTAACGGGGACAGGGGGCTACAATCAGCCCCAGCATTTT

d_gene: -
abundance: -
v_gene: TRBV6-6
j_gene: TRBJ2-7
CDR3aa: CASSSLMAAEQYF
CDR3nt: TGTGCCAGCAGTTCTCTCATGGCGGCCGAGCAGTACTTC

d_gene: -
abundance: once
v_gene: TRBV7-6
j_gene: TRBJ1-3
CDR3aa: CASSLKGQSGNTIYF
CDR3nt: TGTGCCAGCAGCTTAAAAGGTCAATCTGGAAACACCATATATTTT

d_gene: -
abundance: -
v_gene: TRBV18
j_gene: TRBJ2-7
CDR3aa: CASSPPALYEQYF
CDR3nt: TGTGCCAGCTCACCACCTGCGCTCTACGAGCAGTACTTC

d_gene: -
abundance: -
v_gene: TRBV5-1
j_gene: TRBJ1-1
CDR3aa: CASSLFGGPNTEAFF
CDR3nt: TGCGCCAGCAGCTTGTTTGGGGGGCCGAACACTGAAGCTTTCTTT

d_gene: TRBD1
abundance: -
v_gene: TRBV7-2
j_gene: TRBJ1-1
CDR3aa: CASSLGRGQAEAFF
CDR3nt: TGTGCCAGCAGCTTAGGCAGGGGGCAGGCTGAAGCTTTCTTT

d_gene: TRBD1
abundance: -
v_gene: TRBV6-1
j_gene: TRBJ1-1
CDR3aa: CASRGTGRGTEAFF
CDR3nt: TGTGCCAGCAGGGGGACAGGGCGGGGGACTGAAGCTTTCTTT

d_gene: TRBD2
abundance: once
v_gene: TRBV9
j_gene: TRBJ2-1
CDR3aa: CASTIGASGGASEQFF
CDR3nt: TGTGCCAGCACCATAGGAGCGAGCGGGGGGGCCAGTGAGCAGTTCTTC

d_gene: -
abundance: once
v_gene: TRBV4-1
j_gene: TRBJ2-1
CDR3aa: CASSHPPRGRDPYNEQFF
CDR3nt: TGCGCCAGCAGCCACCCACCAAGGGGACGGGACCCCTACAATGAGCAGTTCTTC

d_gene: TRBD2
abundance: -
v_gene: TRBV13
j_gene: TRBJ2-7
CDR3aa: CASSSRTSGGASAYEQYF
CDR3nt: TGTGCCAGCAGCAGCCGGACTAGCGGGGGGGCCTCCGCCTACGAGCAGTACTTC

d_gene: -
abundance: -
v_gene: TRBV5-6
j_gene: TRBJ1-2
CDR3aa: CASSSAYGYTF
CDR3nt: TGTGCCAGCAGCTCGGCCTATGGCTACACCTTC

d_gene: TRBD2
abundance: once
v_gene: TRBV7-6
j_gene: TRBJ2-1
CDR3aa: CASSLDGSSGNEQFF
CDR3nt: TGTGCCAGCAGCTTAGACGGGTCTAGCGGAAATGAGCAGTTCTTC

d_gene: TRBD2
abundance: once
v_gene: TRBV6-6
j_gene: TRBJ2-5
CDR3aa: CASTAGGRETQYF
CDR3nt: TGTGCCAGCACAGCGGGAGGACGGGAGACCCAGTACTTC

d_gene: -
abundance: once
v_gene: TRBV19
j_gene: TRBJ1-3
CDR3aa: CASTPSTGRLGNTIYF
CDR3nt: TGTGCCAGTACTCCCTCGACAGGCCGGCTGGGAAACACCATATATTTT

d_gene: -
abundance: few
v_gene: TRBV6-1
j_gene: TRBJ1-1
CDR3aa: CASVGNTEAFF
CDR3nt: TGTGCCAGCGTCGGGAACACTGAAGCTTTCTTT

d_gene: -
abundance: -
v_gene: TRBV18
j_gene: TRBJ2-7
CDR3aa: CASSPGIVEQYF
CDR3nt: TGTGCCAGCTCACCAGGGATCGTCGAGCAGTACTTC

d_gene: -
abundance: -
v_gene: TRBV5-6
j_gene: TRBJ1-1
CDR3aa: CASSLGVTGGEAFF
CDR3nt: TGTGCCAGCAGCCTAGGGGTTACGGGGGGTGAAGCTTTCTTT

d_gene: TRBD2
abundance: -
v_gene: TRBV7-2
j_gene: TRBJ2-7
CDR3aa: CASTLRGGAGTPYEQYF
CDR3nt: TGTGCCAGCACCCTACGGGGGGGAGCGGGAACTCCCTACGAGCAGTACTTC

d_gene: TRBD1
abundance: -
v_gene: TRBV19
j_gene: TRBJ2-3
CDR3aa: CASRDRGTDTQYF
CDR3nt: TGTGCCAGTAGGGACAGGGGAACAGATACGCAGTATTTT

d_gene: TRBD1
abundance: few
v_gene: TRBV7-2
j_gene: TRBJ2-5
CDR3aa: CASSFSGTGVQETQYF
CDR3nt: TGTGCCAGCAGCTTTAGCGGGACAGGGGTACAAGAGACCCAGTACTTC

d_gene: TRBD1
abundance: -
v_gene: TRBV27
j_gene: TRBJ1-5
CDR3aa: CASTTGSQPQHF
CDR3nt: TGTGCCAGCACGACAGGGAGTCAGCCCCAGCATTTT

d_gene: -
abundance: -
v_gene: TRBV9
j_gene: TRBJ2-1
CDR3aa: CASSVDTAFSYNEQFF
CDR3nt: TGTGCCAGCAGCGTAGATACAGCCTTTTCATACAATGAGCAGTTCTTC

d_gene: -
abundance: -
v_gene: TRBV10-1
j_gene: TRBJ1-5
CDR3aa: CASSEGPNQPQHF
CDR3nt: TGCGCCAGCAGTGAAGGCCCCAATCAGCCCCAGCATTTT

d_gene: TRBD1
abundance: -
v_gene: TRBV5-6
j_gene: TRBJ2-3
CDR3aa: CASSSRQGAYAGDTQYF
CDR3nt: TGTGCCAGCAGCTCCCGACAGGGGGCCTATGCGGGCGATACGCAGTATTTT

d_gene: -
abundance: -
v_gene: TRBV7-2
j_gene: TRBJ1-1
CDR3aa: CASSLANQRTEAFF
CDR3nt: TGTGCCAGCAGCTTAGCGAACCAGAGGACTGAAGCTTTCTTT

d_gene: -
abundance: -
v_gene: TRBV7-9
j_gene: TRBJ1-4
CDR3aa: CASSPNDRLGGNEKLFF
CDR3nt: TGTGCCAGCAGCCCGAACGACAGGTTGGGGGGTAATGAAAAACTGTTTTTT

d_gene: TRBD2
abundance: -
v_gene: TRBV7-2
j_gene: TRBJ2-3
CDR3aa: CASSFASGTQGETDTQYF
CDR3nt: TGTGCCAGCAGCTTCGCTAGCGGGACCCAGGGAGAAACAGATACGCAGTATTTT

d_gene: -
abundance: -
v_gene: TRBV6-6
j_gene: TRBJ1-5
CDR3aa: CASSYEGSSQPQHF
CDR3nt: TGTGCCAGCAGTTACGAAGGGTCAAGTCAGCCCCAGCATTTT

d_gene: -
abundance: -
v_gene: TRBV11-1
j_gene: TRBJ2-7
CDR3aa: CASSLAQGTYEQYF
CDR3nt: TGTGCCAGCAGCTTAGCGCAGGGCACCTACGAGCAGTACTTC

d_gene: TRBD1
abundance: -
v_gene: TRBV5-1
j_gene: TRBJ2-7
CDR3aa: CASSSRTGSSEQYF
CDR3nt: TGCGCCAGCAGCTCACGGACAGGCTCGAGCGAGCAGTACTTC

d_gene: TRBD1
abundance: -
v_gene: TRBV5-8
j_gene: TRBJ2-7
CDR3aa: CASSRDRDDEQYF
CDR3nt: TGTGCCAGCAGCCGGGACAGGGACGACGAGCAGTACTTC

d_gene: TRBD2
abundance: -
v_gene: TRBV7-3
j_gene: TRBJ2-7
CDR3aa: CASSLSSGRAYEQYF
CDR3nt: TGTGCCAGCAGCTTATCTAGCGGGAGGGCCTACGAGCAGTACTTC

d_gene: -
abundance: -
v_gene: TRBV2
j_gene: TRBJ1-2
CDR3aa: CASSDPANYGYTF
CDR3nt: TGTGCCAGCAGTGACCCGGCTAACTATGGCTACACCTTC

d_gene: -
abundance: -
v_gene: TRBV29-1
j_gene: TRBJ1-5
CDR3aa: CSVQGLSNQPQHF
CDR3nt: TGCAGCGTTCAGGGCCTCAGCAATCAGCCCCAGCATTTT

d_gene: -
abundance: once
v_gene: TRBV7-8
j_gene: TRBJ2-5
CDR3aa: CASSLGQAETQYF
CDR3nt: TGTGCCAGCAGCTTAGGTCAGGCGGAGACCCAGTACTTC

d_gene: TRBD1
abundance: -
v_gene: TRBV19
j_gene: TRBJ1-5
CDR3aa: CATKWGDRGDNQPQHF
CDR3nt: TGTGCCACTAAGTGGGGGGACAGGGGGGACAATCAGCCCCAGCATTTT

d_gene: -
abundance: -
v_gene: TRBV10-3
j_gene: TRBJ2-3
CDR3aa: CATLSGDTQYF
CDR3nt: TGTGCCACCCTAAGTGGGGATACGCAGTATTTT

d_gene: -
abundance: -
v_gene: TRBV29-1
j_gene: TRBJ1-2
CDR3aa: CSVEGGGGYYGYTF
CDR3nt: TGCAGCGTTGAAGGCGGAGGGGGGTACTATGGCTACACCTTC

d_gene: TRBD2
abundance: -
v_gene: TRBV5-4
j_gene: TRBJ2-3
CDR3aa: CASSLELSGIRGTDTQYF
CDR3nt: TGTGCCAGCAGCTTGGAGCTTAGCGGGATCCGGGGCACAGATACGCAGTATTTT

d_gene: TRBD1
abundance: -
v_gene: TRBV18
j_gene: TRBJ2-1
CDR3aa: CASSPTTGKWNEQFF
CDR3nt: TGTGCCAGCTCACCAACGACAGGGAAGTGGAATGAGCAGTTCTTC

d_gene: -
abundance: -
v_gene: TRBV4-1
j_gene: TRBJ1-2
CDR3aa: CASSQDRDGSNYGYTF
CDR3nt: TGCGCCAGCAGCCAAGATAGGGACGGATCTAACTATGGCTACACCTTC

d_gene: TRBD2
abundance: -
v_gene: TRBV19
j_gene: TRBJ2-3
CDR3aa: CASSIALAGGADTQYF
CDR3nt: TGTGCCAGTAGTATAGCCCTAGCGGGGGGCGCAGATACGCAGTATTTT

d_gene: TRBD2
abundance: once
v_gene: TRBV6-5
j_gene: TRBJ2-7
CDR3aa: CATQRGAYEQYF
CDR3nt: TGTGCCACCCAGCGGGGGGCCTACGAGCAGTACTTC

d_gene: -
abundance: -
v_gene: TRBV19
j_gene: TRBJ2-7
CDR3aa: CASSPGTSYEQYF
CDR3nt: TGTGCCAGTTCTCCTGGGACAAGCTACGAGCAGTACTTC